This entry lists 31 T cell receptor beta chains sequenced from one sample in a study of control samples from healthy donors and cancer patients. Profiled with immunoSEQ multiplex PCR; TCRdb holds only in-frame clones, not every one. The sample yields some 100,000 clones, 75% to 90% seen once. The sequenced sample consisted of blood. The receptors originated from a man aged 25 to 40 in good health.

The CDR3 spells CASSPQGANYGYTF. In DNA, the CDR3 is TGTGCCAGCAGTCCCCAGGGTGCCAACTATGGCTACACCTTC. The chain recombines TRBV6-5 with TRBJ1-2; a possible D gene is TRBD1 (5 bases). Germline CDR1 and CDR2: MNHEY and SVGAGI. The CDR3 sequence is 14 residues long. V shed 5 bases and J shed 2 bases, with 12 bases lying between them.

The V call is TRBV30, the J call TRBJ1-1; no clear D. The CDR3 sequence is 13 residues long. The germline CDR1 and CDR2 sequences are GTSNPN and SVGIG (reference sequence). Trimming removed 6 bases at V and 6 bases at J, with 17 bases between. The chain's CDR3 is CACRGRQVAEAFF. Here the CDR3 DNA reads TGTGCCTGTCGAGGTCGGCAGGTGGCTGAAGCTTTCTTT.

The rearrangement links TRBV21-1 to TRBJ1-1; TRBD1 is the table's D call, not checked against the DNA. TRBV21-1 is a pseudogene. The CDR3 is made up of 15 amino acids. The CDR3, as DNA: TGTGCCAGCAGCAAAGGAAGGACAGGGGGCGCCGAAGCTTTCTTT. Its protein is CASSKGRTGGAEAFF.

The chain is built from TRBV3-1 (or the pseudogene TRBV3-2) and TRBJ2-5, with 10 nucleotides matching TRBD2. Germline CDR1 reads LGHDT; CDR2 reads YNNKEL (reference sequence). After removal of 3 bases from V and 2 bases from J, the junction contained 9 bases not matched to a gene. CDR3 length: 17 amino acids. The CDR3 here is CASSQALAGGCQETQYF. DNA of the CDR3: TGTGCCAGCAGCCAGGCTTTAGCGGGAGGCTGTCAAGAGACCCAGTACTTC.

The chain has TRBV2 and TRBJ2-7, with D uncertain. CDR3 size: 10 residues. Between the trimmed V and J ends, which lost 8 bases and 6 bases, there was a span of 8 bases. The germline gives CDR1 SNHLY, CDR2 FYNNEI. CDR3 residues: CASRGSEQYF. In DNA form, the CDR3 reads TGTGCCAGCCGTGGATCCGAGCAGTACTTC.

This chain connects TRBV28 to TRBJ2-5, with D tentatively TRBD1 (5 bases). This CDR3 spans 15 amino acids. V was clipped by 3 bases and J by 5 bases, with 16 bases between them. Germline values: CDR1 MDHEN, CDR2 SYDVKM. The CDR3 is CASSFSQGSLETQYF. CDR3 in DNA: TGTGCCAGCAGTTTTAGCCAGGGATCGTTGGAGACCCAGTACTTC.

The J gene is TRBJ2-1, the V gene TRBV6-2 or TRBV6-3; 8 bases are shared with TRBD2. The CDR3 is 17 amino acids. Trimming at V came to 4 bases and at J to 2 bases, leaving 10 bases not matched to a gene. Germline V lookup: CDR1 MNHEY, CDR2 SVGEGT. The CDR3 sequence: CASSSQTSVTTYNEQFF. The CDR3 DNA reads as TGTGCCAGCAGTTCCCAGACTAGCGTAACGACCTACAATGAGCAGTTCTTC.

This sequence joins TRBV30 and TRBJ1-3; 8 bases are shared with TRBD1. The CDR3 is 15 amino acids. CDR1 and CDR2 from the germline V gene are GTSNPN and SVGIG (reference sequence). V lost 5 bases to trimming and J lost 0 bases; unmatched junction nucleotides: 6. CDR3 sequence reads: CAWGRTGSSGNTIYF. In DNA, the CDR3 is TGTGCCTGGGGAAGGACAGGGTCCTCTGGAAACACCATATATTTT.

V is TRBV6-5 and J is TRBJ2-7; tentatively, D is TRBD1 (6 bases). This CDR3 has 14 residues. Germline V gene data show CDR1 as MNHEY and CDR2 as SVGAGI. V was trimmed by 5 bases and J by 6 bases, leaving 17 bases between them. The CDR3 protein is CASSKRGTAGEQYF. The CDR3 nucleotides read TGTGCCAGCAGTAAAAGGGGGACCGCTGGCGAGCAGTACTTC.

The chain links TRBV12-3 or TRBV12-4 to TRBJ1-1; possibly TRBD1 for D (5 bases). The V and J ends lost 7 bases and 5 bases respectively, with 14 bases between them. There are 13 residues in the CDR3. CDR3 sequence: CASTQRGGTEAFF. CDR3 bases: TGTGCCAGCACCCAAAGGGGTGGGACTGAAGCTTTCTTT.

The rearrangement links TRBV7-2 to TRBJ2-5; 7 bases are shared with TRBD1. The CDR3 totals 15 residues. V lost 4 bases and J lost 6; bases outside the gene matches: 11. The germline gives CDR1 SGHTA, CDR2 FQGNSA. CDR3 residues: CASSSTGWGQKTQYF. In DNA form, the CDR3 reads TGTGCCAGCAGCTCGACAGGGTGGGGGCAGAAGACCCAGTACTTC.

This clone was seen a single time. The chain joins TRBV7-9 to TRBJ1-1, with unresolved D. Germline V gene sequence: CDR1 SEHNR, CDR2 FQNEAQ (reference sequence). The CDR3 consists of 11 residues. V gave up 5 bases and J gave up 2 bases, with 3 bases separating them. As DNA, the CDR3 is TGTGCCAGCAGCGTAAACACTGAAGCTTTCTTT. Translated, it gives CASSVNTEAFF. Together with reference TRBV7-9 and TRBJ1-1, the CDR3 gives the full variable domain: DTGVSQNPRHKITKRGQNVTFRCDPISEHNRLYWYRQTLGQGPEFLTYFQNEAQLEKSRLLSDRFSAERPKGSFSTLEIQRTEQGDSAMYLCASSVNTEAFFGQGTRLTVV.

The V and J genes are TRBV6-5 and TRBJ2-7; D assignment may be TRBD1 or TRBD2 (5 bases each). This CDR3 region has 12 residues. The V end was cut by 6 bases, the J end by 5 bases, with 11 bases between. CDR1 MNHEY and CDR2 SVGAGI come from the germline V gene. The CDR3 reads CASRRGVHEQYF. In nucleotides, the CDR3 is TGTGCCAGCAGGAGAGGGGTCCACGAGCAGTACTTC.

V and J are TRBV5-1 and TRBJ1-1; no reliable D call. Germline CDR1 is SGHRS and CDR2 is YFSETQ. Trimming pared 2 bases from V and 4 bases from J, leaving 9 bases between. CDR3 size: 13 residues. The CDR3 region is CASSFLGVTEAFF. DNA for the CDR3: TGCGCCAGCAGCTTTTTGGGAGTCACTGAAGCTTTCTTT.

The chain has TRBV27 and TRBJ2-5; 8 bases agree with TRBD2. The CDR3 has 14 amino acids. Germline-derived CDR1 and CDR2 are MNHEY and SMNVEV (reference sequence). V shed 2 bases and J 5 bases; nucleotides not matched to a gene: 4. CDR3 protein: CASSLNGRVETQYF. The CDR3 DNA reads TGTGCCAGCAGTTTAAACGGGAGGGTGGAGACCCAGTACTTC.

The chain uses TRBV7-2 and TRBJ2-5, with 12 nucleotides matching TRBD2. CDR3 length: 16 amino acids. Germline-derived CDR1 and CDR2 are SGHTA and FQGNSA. V gave up 4 bases and J gave up 5 bases; unmatched junction bases: 8. Here the CDR3 DNA reads TGTGCCAGCAGCTCACGACTAGCGGGGGTTGGGGAGACCCAGTACTTC. Protein product: CASSSRLAGVGETQYF.

The chain is built from TRBV11-2 and TRBJ2-1; no reliable D call. V lost 7 bases to trimming and J lost 9 bases, with 7 bases between them. The CDR3 contains 10 residues. Germline V CDR1 and CDR2: SGHAT, FQNNGV. This chain's CDR3 is CASKSVEQFF. The CDR3 bases are TGTGCCAGCAAGTCGGTTGAGCAGTTCTTC.

The chain combines TRBV11-1 with TRBJ2-7, with 11 bases fitting TRBD1. V lost 4 bases, J lost 5 bases, and 7 bases stayed unmatched. This CDR3 has 15 residues. The germline V gene encodes CDR1 SGHAT and CDR2 FQDESV (reference sequence). CDR3 in amino acids: CASSSSRDRGNEQYF. CDR3 in DNA: TGTGCCAGCAGCTCATCCCGGGACAGGGGGAACGAGCAGTACTTC.

The chain joins TRBV6-5 to TRBJ2-7; 11 positions match TRBD2. This CDR3 region has 16 residues. Germline values: CDR1 MNHEY, CDR2 SVGAGI. The J segment lost 3 bases and the V segment lost 2 bases, leaving 6 bases of the junction unmatched. CDR3 residues: CASSYMASGRFYEQYF. For the CDR3, the DNA is TGTGCCAGCAGTTACATGGCTAGCGGGAGGTTCTACGAGCAGTACTTC.

This clone appeared a single time. The chain has TRBV5-6 and TRBJ2-3; D gene ambiguous. The CDR3 contains 13 residues. Germline assignment: CDR1 SGHDT and CDR2 YYEEEE. Trimming removed 0 bases from V and 5 bases from J, with 7 bases in between. The CDR3 protein is CASSLAERDTQYF. As DNA, the CDR3 is TGTGCCAGCAGCTTGGCGGAAAGAGATACGCAGTATTTT.

The rearrangement joins TRBV18 to TRBJ2-7, with a possible D match to TRBD1 (5 bases). CDR1 and CDR2 from the germline V gene are KGHSH and LQKENI. CDR3 length: 15 amino acids. V was clipped by 5 bases and J by 4 bases, with 18 bases between them. CDR3: CASSSTPRDSYEQYF. DNA for the CDR3: TGTGCCAGCTCATCAACCCCCAGGGATTCGTACGAGCAGTACTTC.

The chain couples TRBV11-2 to TRBJ2-5, with 8 bases aligning to TRBD2. V was clipped by 3 bases and J by 4 bases; unmatched bases: 13. The V gene's germline CDR1 is SGHAT and CDR2 FQNNGV. This CDR3 comprises 17 residues. The CDR3 region has the DNA TGTGCCAGCAGCTTCTCTTTTCTGTCGGGAGGGCCAGAGACCCAGTACTTC. Amino acids: CASSFSFLSGGPETQYF.

This clone was counted a few times. This rearrangement joins TRBV6-5 to TRBJ1-4, with D maybe TRBD1 (6 bases). V was cut by 8 bases and J by 7 bases, with 14 bases left in between. Per germline, CDR1 MNHEY and CDR2 SVGAGI. The CDR3 has 13 residues. Written as DNA, the CDR3 is TGTGCCAGCCGCCCGGGGGCAACTGAAAAACTGTTTTTT. Translating it yields CASRPGATEKLFF.

V and J are TRBV20-1 and TRBJ1-1; no firm D call. The V and J ends lost 3 bases and 0 bases respectively, with 8 bases between them. The germline CDR1 and CDR2 sequences are DFQATT and SNEGSKA (reference sequence). The CDR3 spans 13 residues. The DNA for the CDR3 is TGCAGTGCTAGTTATGGTCTGAACACTGAAGCTTTCTTT. Translation: CSASYGLNTEAFF.

The rearrangement links TRBV4-1 to TRBJ1-1; tentatively, D is TRBD1 (6 bases). CDR1 is MGHRA and CDR2 is YSYEKL in the germline V gene. Trimming cost V 1 base and J 8 bases, with 17 bases left between them. This CDR3 comprises 15 residues. CDR3 sequence (DNA): TGCGCCAGCAGCCAAGTATGGACAGAGGGGAACGAAGCTTTCTTT. It translates to CASSQVWTEGNEAFF.

This clone was recorded a few times. V usage is TRBV3-1 (or the pseudogene TRBV3-2) and J usage is TRBJ2-7; the D is unclear. With 1 base removed from V and 4 bases from J, the gap between germline ends came to 11 bases. This CDR3 region has 14 residues. CDR1 and CDR2 from the germline V gene are LGHDT and YNNKEL (reference sequence). CDR3: CASSQALNSYEQYV. DNA for the CDR3: TGTGCCAGCAGCCAAGCCCTGAATTCATACGAGCAGTACGTC.

V is TRBV12-5 and J is TRBJ2-7; the D gene is possibly TRBD1 (8 bases). This CDR3 has 16 amino acids. Trimming took off 3 bases at V and 7 bases at J, with 22 bases between the two ends. From germline, CDR1 is LGHNT and CDR2 FRNRAP. DNA of the CDR3: TGTGCTAGTGGTTTAACAGGGGGGGCCCTCTACGAGGAGCAGTACTTC. It specifies CASGLTGGALYEEQYF.

This clone was seen just once. V and J are TRBV28 and TRBJ1-4, with 8 bases that match TRBD1. The length of the CDR3 is 14 residues. Germline V gene sequence: CDR1 MDHEN, CDR2 SYDVKM. J gave up 8 bases and V 6 bases, and 8 bases lay outside the gene matches. Here the CDR3 DNA reads TGTGCCAGCAGACTGCAGGGGGCCAGGGAAAAACTGTTTTTT. It translates to CASRLQGAREKLFF. Variable domain in full (rest from reference TRBV28 and TRBJ1-4): DVKVTQSSRYLVKRTGEKVFLECVQDMDHENMFWYRQDPGLGLRLIYFSYDVKMKEKGDIPEGYSVSREKKERFSLILESASTNQTSMYLCASRLQGAREKLFFGSGTQLSVL.

The chain employs TRBV19 and TRBJ2-5; tentative D call: TRBD1 (6 bases). Trimming shortened V by 5 bases and J by 8 bases, and 18 bases separated the two germline ends. Germline V gene sequence: CDR1 LNHDA, CDR2 SQIVND (reference sequence). This CDR3 contains 14 residues. CDR3 nucleotides: TGTGCCAGTAGTGGATTAACAGGGTTCATTACCCAGTACTTC. Its protein product is CASSGLTGFITQYF.

The chain joins TRBV30 to TRBJ1-5; 8 bases agree with TRBD1. Per the germline V gene, CDR1 is GTSNPN and CDR2 is SVGIG (reference sequence). There are 14 residues in the CDR3. The V segment lost 1 base and the J segment 9 bases; nucleotides outside the gene matches: 8. CDR3 residues: CAWSGGQGVVPQHF. For the CDR3, the DNA is TGTGCCTGGAGTGGAGGACAGGGAGTTGTGCCCCAGCATTTT.

The chain joins TRBV19 to TRBJ2-3, with TRBD2 identical over 11 bases. Trimming cost V 5 bases and J 2 bases; bases outside gene matches: 9. CDR1 is LNHDA, CDR2 SQIVND, per germline (reference sequence). CDR3 length equals 17 residues. CDR3 residues: CASSATGTSGITDTQYF. The CDR3 DNA follows: TGTGCCAGTAGTGCCACCGGGACTAGCGGAATCACAGATACGCAGTATTTT.